The 32 T cell receptor beta chains listed next were all sequenced from one sample in a study of spatial heterogeneity in lung cancer. TCRdb fed the 5' RACE reads into MiXCR, producing one record per CDR3 protein. The data contain approximately 66,000 distinct CDR3 sequences, approximately 6% of them singletons. The time point was: sample taken at primary tumor resection. This specimen was PBMCs, taken at surgery. Receptor source: a female donor with early-stage non-small cell lung cancer.

This clonotype was observed at least ten times. This chain connects TRBV9 to TRBJ1-6; D remains ambiguous. The V gene lost 0 bases and the J gene lost 4 bases, with 2 bases spanning the gap. Looked up from germline, CDR1 is SGDLS and CDR2 is YYNGEE. The CDR3 consists of 13 residues. CDR3 coding DNA: TGTGCCAGCAGCGTAGTTTATAATTCACCCCTCCACTTT. Its protein is CASSVVYNSPLHF.

The rearrangement links TRBV5-1 to TRBJ2-3; 12 nucleotides match TRBD2. Germline V CDR1 and CDR2: SGHRS, YFSETQ. CDR3 size: 14 residues. Trimming at V came to 3 bases and at J to 8 bases, leaving 4 bases not matched to a gene. CDR3 sequence reads: CASSSSGGAFTQYF. CDR3 nucleotides: TGCGCCAGCAGCTCTAGCGGGGGGGCCTTTACGCAGTATTTT.

This clonotype has a handful of counts. The chain joins TRBV12-3 or TRBV12-4 to TRBJ2-7; D is perhaps TRBD2 (6 bases). This CDR3 region has 14 residues. With 3 bases removed from V and 2 bases from J, the gap between germline ends came to 11 bases. CDR3: CASSLEGFAYEQYF. In nucleotides, the CDR3 is TGTGCCAGCAGTTTGGAGGGTTTCGCCTACGAGCAGTACTTC.

CDR3 region: CASSSGGDIQYF. For the CDR3, the DNA is TGTGCCAGCAGTTCCGGGGGGGACATTCAGTACTTC. The rearrangement links TRBV2 to TRBJ2-4; 8 bases align to TRBD2. The trim removed 5 bases at V and 8 bases at J, leaving 2 bases unmatched. Germline CDR1 is SNHLY and CDR2 is FYNNEI. The CDR3 totals 12 residues. Based on the CDR3 plus reference TRBV2 and TRBJ2-4, the full variable domain is EPEVTQTPSHQVTQMGQEVILRCVPISNHLYFYWYRQILGQKVEFLVSFYNNEISEKSEIFDDQFSVERPDGSNFTLKIRSTKLEDSAMYFCASSSGGDIQYFGAGTRLSVL.

There are many counts of this clonotype. The V gene is TRBV11-2, the J gene TRBJ1-1, with 11 nucleotides matching TRBD1. CDR3 length: 13 amino acids. J gave up 5 bases and V 5 bases, and 1 base lay outside the gene matches. CDR1 is SGHAT, CDR2 FQNNGV, per germline. CDR3 protein: CASSGQGATEAFF. For the CDR3, the DNA is TGTGCCAGCAGCGGACAGGGGGCGACTGAAGCTTTCTTT.

This clonotype came up many times. V gene TRBV5-1 combines with J gene TRBJ2-2, with 11 bases identical to TRBD2. The V gene's germline CDR1 is SGHRS and CDR2 YFSETQ. The CDR3 runs 15 residues. The V segment lost 7 bases and the J segment 4 bases; nucleotides outside the gene matches: 6. CDR3 coding DNA: TGCGCCAGCGGAGGACTAGCGGGTGGCACCGGGGAGCTGTTTTTT. This gives the protein CASGGLAGGTGELFF. The full variable domain, with the rest looked up from reference TRBV5-1 and TRBJ2-2, is KAGVTQTPRYLIKTRGQQVTLSCSPISGHRSVSWYQQTPGQGLQFLFEYFSETQRNKGNFPGRFSGRQFSNSRSEMNVSTLELGDSALYLCASGGLAGGTGELFFGEGSRLTVL.

This clonotype was seen repeatedly, ten times or more. This CDR3 reads CASLTTGSGRLYEQFF. For the CDR3, the DNA is TGCGCCAGCCTCACGACTGGTAGCGGGAGACTCTATGAGCAGTTCTTC. The J gene is TRBJ2-1, the V gene TRBV10-2; TRBD2 aligns across 9 bases. Trimming at V came to 8 bases and at J to 8 bases, leaving 16 bases not matched to a gene. This CDR3 region has 16 residues. Looked up from germline, CDR1 is WSHSY and CDR2 is SAAADI.

The J gene is TRBJ2-5, the V gene TRBV7-8, with 11 bases aligning to TRBD2. V lost 5 bases to trimming and J lost 0 bases; unmatched junction nucleotides: 11. CDR1 and CDR2 from the germline V gene are SGHVS and FQNEAQ. The CDR3 covers 18 residues. The CDR3 region has the DNA TGTGCCAGCAGCCAGTGGGGGACTAGCGGACCGTACCAAGAGACCCAGTACTTC. Protein: CASSQWGTSGPYQETQYF.

This clonotype was recorded many times. The gene calls are TRBV20-1 and TRBJ1-5, with D maybe TRBD1 (6 bases). Trimming cost V 5 bases and J 7 bases, with 15 bases left between them. Germline V gives CDR1 DFQATT, CDR2 SNEGSKA (reference sequence). This CDR3 comprises 13 residues. The CDR3 coding sequence is TGCAGTGCTTCAAACAGGGTACAGCAGCCCCAGCATTTT. It translates to CSASNRVQQPQHF.

This clonotype was seen at least ten times. The gene calls are TRBV7-9 and TRBJ2-4, with D possibly matching TRBD2 (6 bases). V was pared by 8 bases and J by 8 bases, with 13 bases between. Germline V gene lookup returns CDR1 SEHNR and CDR2 FQNEAQ (reference sequence). This CDR3 contains 12 residues. The CDR3 protein is CASSAGGYIQYF. CDR3 nucleotide sequence: TGTGCCAGCTCCGCCGGGGGTTACATTCAGTACTTC.

The chain couples TRBV29-1 to TRBJ2-7; 13 positions match TRBD2. This CDR3 spans 13 amino acids. Germline V gene lookup returns CDR1 SQVTM and CDR2 ANQGSEA. The V and J ends lost 6 bases and 3 bases, in that order; junction bases with no gene match: 2. The CDR3 DNA follows: TGCAGCGTGGGGACTAGCGGGAACTACGAGCAGTACTTC. Translated: CSVGTSGNYEQYF.

This clonotype was found many times. The chain couples TRBV29-1 to TRBJ2-2; D assignment may be TRBD1 or TRBD2 (6 bases each). V lost 5 bases to trimming and J lost 5 bases, with 18 bases between them. Per germline, CDR1 SQVTM and CDR2 ANQGSEA. The length of the CDR3 is 15 residues. The CDR3 nucleotides are TGCAGCGTTAAAGGCGGGACACCTAATACCGGGGAGCTGTTTTTT. Translating gives CSVKGGTPNTGELFF.

This clonotype was counted between two and nine times. The V and J genes are TRBV6-6 and TRBJ1-2; D may be TRBD1 (5 bases). Trimming removed 5 bases at V and 6 bases at J, with 13 bases between. This CDR3 is 13 amino acids long. Germline CDR1 and CDR2: MNHNY and SVGAGI (reference sequence). CDR3 DNA: TGTGCCAGCAGTAGACAGCAAGAAGATGGCTACACCTTC. The encoded protein is CASSRQQEDGYTF.

This clonotype has a count of ten or more. The chain uses TRBV2 and TRBJ2-2; a weak D match, TRBD1 (8 bases). Trimming took 6 bases from V and 1 from J, leaving 15 bases between them. Germline CDR1 and CDR2: SNHLY and FYNNEI. The CDR3 consists of 16 residues. The DNA for the CDR3 is TGTGCCAGCAGGGGAGGGACAGGCCTGAACACCGGGGAGCTGTTTTTT. As protein: CASRGGTGLNTGELFF.

This clonotype was recorded many times. J is TRBJ2-1 and V is TRBV20-1; no reliable D call. The CDR3 is 13 residues long. The germline CDR1 and CDR2 sequences are DFQATT and SNEGSKA (reference sequence). Trimming pared 5 bases from V and 7 bases from J, leaving 15 bases between. For the CDR3, the DNA is TGCAGTGCTCCCCCCCGTCCTAGGAATGAGCAGTTCTTC. Translated: CSAPPRPRNEQFF.

This clonotype was seen ten or more times. The V call is TRBV28, the J call TRBJ1-1; weak D call: TRBD1 (5 bases). The ends were cut back, 1 base at V and 5 bases at J, with 11 bases in the middle. CDR1 and CDR2 (germline): MDHEN, SYDVKM. This CDR3 is 14 amino acids long. Here the CDR3 DNA reads TGTGCCAGCAGTTTATCACGGGGGAGGACTGAAGCTTTCTTT. Translated, it gives CASSLSRGRTEAFF.

This clonotype was detected many times. CDR3 nucleotides: TGTGCCAGCAGCGCTGCACACCTGACTGGAAACACCATATATTTT. Protein sequence: CASSAAHLTGNTIYF. The J gene is TRBJ1-3, the V gene TRBV9; D is undetermined. CDR1 is SGDLS and CDR2 is YYNGEE in the germline V gene. The V gene lost 3 bases and the J gene lost 2 bases, with 12 bases spanning the gap. This CDR3 comprises 15 residues. The full variable domain, rest sourced from reference TRBV9 and TRBJ1-3, is DSGVTQTPKHLITATGQRVTLRCSPRSGDLSVYWYQQSLDQGLQFLIQYYNGEERAKGNILERFSAQQFPDLHSELNLSSLELGDSALYFCASSAAHLTGNTIYFGEGSWLTVV.

This clonotype showed up just a few times. The rearrangement joins TRBV28 to TRBJ2-1, with unresolved D. CDR3 length: 15 amino acids. CDR1 is MDHEN and CDR2 is SYDVKM in the germline V gene. Trimming cost V 3 bases and J 2 bases, with 11 bases left between them. CDR3 in amino acids: CASSFARGPYNEQFF. CDR3 DNA sequence: TGTGCCAGCAGTTTCGCGCGAGGCCCCTACAATGAGCAGTTCTTC.

The chain links TRBV7-8 to TRBJ1-4, with 11 bases fitting TRBD1. This CDR3 is built from 14 residues. CDR1 and CDR2 from the germline V gene are SGHVS and FQNEAQ. Trimming cost V 5 bases and J 7 bases; bases outside gene matches: 3. CDR3 residues: CASSRTGGGEKLFF. The DNA for the CDR3 is TGTGCCAGCAGCCGGACAGGGGGCGGTGAAAAACTGTTTTTT.

In this sample, this clonotype turned up many times. The gene calls are TRBV5-1 and TRBJ2-3, with D perhaps matching TRBD1 (6 bases). V was shortened by 3 bases and J by 2 bases, with 16 bases between the two germline ends. The length of the CDR3 is 16 residues. Germline V lookup: CDR1 SGHRS, CDR2 YFSETQ. CDR3 sequence (DNA): TGCGCCAGCAGCTGGGAAGACAGGTCCGTCACAGATACGCAGTATTTT. Its protein is CASSWEDRSVTDTQYF. Full variable domain (missing parts from reference TRBV5-1 and TRBJ2-3): KAGVTQTPRYLIKTRGQQVTLSCSPISGHRSVSWYQQTPGQGLQFLFEYFSETQRNKGNFPGRFSGRQFSNSRSEMNVSTLELGDSALYLCASSWEDRSVTDTQYFGPGTRLTVL.

A note on this clonotype: This may come from a read error, since a much larger clone is one base off. Here the CDR3 reads CASSFSREIGNTLYF. The CDR3 region has the DNA TGTGCCAGCAGCTTTTCCCGAGAGATTGGAAACACCTTATATTTT. The chain has TRBV11-2 and TRBJ1-3; D call uncertain. CDR3 size: 15 residues. Looked up from germline, CDR1 is SGHAT and CDR2 is FQNNGV.

This clonotype has at least ten counts. At one boundary the junction diverges from the germline segment, which might be a read error. CDR3 sequence reads: CASSLDRDVETQYF. CDR3 DNA sequence: TGTGCTAGCAGCTTAGACAGGGACGTAGAGACCCAGTACTTC. J is TRBJ2-5 and V is TRBV7-7; 7 nucleotides match TRBD1. The CDR3 is 14 amino acids. From germline, CDR1 is SSHAT and CDR2 FNYEAQ (reference sequence).

There are many counts of this clonotype. This chain connects TRBV5-6 to TRBJ1-1; TRBD1 might be the D (6 bases). This CDR3 comprises 18 residues. The V end lost 0 bases, the J end lost 6 bases, and 24 bases lay between the germline ends. CDR1 is SGHDT and CDR2 is YYEEEE in the germline V gene. The CDR3 sequence: CASSLEGPTGTTDAEAFF. In nucleotides, the CDR3 is TGTGCCAGCAGCTTGGAAGGACCTACAGGGACCACCGACGCTGAAGCTTTCTTT.

Ten or more counts support this clonotype. The chain has TRBV5-1 and TRBJ2-1; 10 positions agree with TRBD2. J gave up 4 bases and V 3 bases, and 10 bases lay outside the gene matches. The CDR3 is made up of 17 amino acids. CDR1 and CDR2 from the germline V gene are SGHRS and YFSETQ. The CDR3 DNA follows: TGCGCCAGCAGCTGGCCCCAGCGGGAGGGGCCTTACAATGAGCAGTTCTTC. It encodes CASSWPQREGPYNEQFF.

This clonotype was counted between two and nine times. The CDR3 spells CASSLEGPQTQYF. CDR3 in DNA: TGTGCCAGCAGTTTAGAGGGGCCACAGACCCAGTACTTC. The chain has TRBV12-3 or TRBV12-4 and TRBJ2-5, with a tentative D call TRBD1 (5 bases). The CDR3 spans 13 residues. Trimming shortened V by 1 base and J by 6 bases, and 9 bases separated the two germline ends.

This clonotype was found a few times. The CDR3 DNA sequence: TGTGCCAGCAGCTTGGTACAACAGTATGGCTACACCTTC. Protein sequence: CASSLVQQYGYTF. The gene calls are TRBV5-5 and TRBJ1-2; no clear D. The CDR3 totals 13 residues. Germline V gene data show CDR1 as SGHKS and CDR2 as YYEKEE (reference sequence). The germline V and J ends were trimmed by 0 bases and 5 bases, with 8 bases remaining between them. Full variable domain (rest looked up from reference TRBV5-5 and TRBJ1-2): DAGVTQSPTHLIKTRGQQVTLRCSPISGHKSVSWYQQVLGQGPQFIFQYYEKEERGRGNFPDRFSARQFPNYSSELNVNALLLGDSALYLCASSLVQQYGYTFGSGTRLTVV.

This clonotype has just a few counts. The gene calls are TRBV9 and TRBJ1-5, with 8 bases matching TRBD1. The CDR3 sequence is 17 residues long. Germline V gene lookup returns CDR1 SGDLS and CDR2 YYNGEE. V lost 3 bases to trimming and J lost 1 base; unmatched junction nucleotides: 9. The CDR3 region has the DNA TGTGCCAGCAGCGGAGGGCACGGACAGGGAAGCAATCAGCCCCAGCATTTT. Translated, it gives CASSGGHGQGSNQPQHF.

The V call is TRBV6-5, the J call TRBJ2-5; possibly TRBD2 for D (6 bases). Per germline, CDR1 MNHEY and CDR2 SVGAGI. The CDR3 spans 14 residues. V shed 2 bases and J shed 5 bases, with 12 bases lying between them. CDR3 sequence reads: CASSYVEGAETQYF. The CDR3 DNA reads as TGTGCCAGCAGTTACGTGGAGGGAGCGGAGACCCAGTACTTC.

The chain uses TRBV5-5 and TRBJ1-5, with 7 bases identical to TRBD1. The length of the CDR3 is 14 residues. The germline V gene has CDR1 SGHKS and CDR2 YYEKEE (reference sequence). V lost 3 bases and J lost 1; bases outside the gene matches: 1. For the CDR3, the DNA is TGTGCCAGCAGCTGGGGACAGAGCAATCAGCCCCAGCATTTT. Residues: CASSWGQSNQPQHF.

This clonotype was seen at least ten times. This sequence joins TRBV28 and TRBJ1-1, with D perhaps matching TRBD1 (5 bases). This CDR3 spans 17 amino acids. Germline CDR1 reads MDHEN; CDR2 reads SYDVKM. Trimming removed 2 bases at V and 0 bases at J, with 16 bases between. For the CDR3, the DNA is TGTGCCAGCAGTTTAAGTTCCTGGGGACCCCTGAACACTGAAGCTTTCTTT. This codes for CASSLSSWGPLNTEAFF.

The table lists this clonotype with many counts. The chain joins TRBV29-1 to TRBJ1-2, with D possibly being TRBD1 (5 bases). This CDR3 comprises 13 residues. CDR1 is SQVTM, CDR2 ANQGSEA, per germline. Trimming shortened V by 3 bases and J by 4 bases, and 12 bases separated the two germline ends. The CDR3 DNA is TGCAGCGTTGACTGGGGGGTAGGCTATGGCTACACCTTC. It encodes CSVDWGVGYGYTF.

The chain has TRBV6-1 and TRBJ1-2; 8 bases fit TRBD1. CDR1 is MNHNS, CDR2 SASEGT, per germline. V shed 0 bases and J 4 bases; nucleotides not matched to a gene: 7. The CDR3 contains 16 residues. The CDR3 sequence is CASSEAGGQAGYGYTF. CDR3 nucleotide sequence: TGTGCCAGCAGTGAAGCAGGGGGACAGGCCGGCTATGGCTACACCTTC.